A single sample gave rise to the 29 T cell receptor beta chains below, sequenced in a study of T cells in Graves' hyperthyroidism and ophthalmopathy. Amplification yielded TCR beta CDR3 regions, with RNA transcripts as the source. RT-PCR in the first round (using the HTBI primer set) targeted the TCR CDR3. TCRdb reanalysed the multiplex PCR reads using MiXCR and keeps one entry per CDR3 protein. Seen here are 500,000 or so distinct CDR3 sequences, roughly a sixth observed once, and the top ten hold 15% to 20%. The sample was blood. These receptor sequences come from a young woman with Graves' ophthalmopathy.

This clonotype was counted many times. CDR3 sequence (DNA): TGTGCCAGCAGCTCGGGACAGGCGGGGGAGCAGTACTTC. This codes for CASSSGQAGEQYF. The chain combines TRBV7-3 with TRBJ2-7; 8 bases fit TRBD1. Germline values: CDR1 SGHTA, CDR2 FQGTGA. The V and J ends lost 4 bases and 7 bases, in that order; junction bases with no gene match: 6. The CDR3 extends over 13 amino acids.

This chain uses TRBV5-4 with TRBJ1-2; unclear D gene. The CDR3 is 13 residues long. Germline-derived CDR1 and CDR2 are SGHNT and YYREEE (reference sequence). Trimming pared 9 bases from V and 8 bases from J, leaving 20 bases between. Here the CDR3 reads CATKASTNGGYTF. For the CDR3, the DNA is TGTGCCACCAAGGCCAGTACCAATGGGGGCTACACCTTC.

This chain links TRBV3-1 with TRBJ1-1, with TRBD1 identical over 9 bases. CDR3 length: 13 amino acids. Trimming removed 6 bases from V and 5 bases from J; junction bases left unmatched: 4. Germline V CDR1 and CDR2: LGHDT, YNNKEL (reference sequence). CDR3 DNA sequence: TGTGCCAGCAGGATGGACAGGGGTACTGAAGCTTTCTTT. It encodes CASRMDRGTEAFF.

The chain recombines TRBV7-8 with TRBJ1-2, with D possibly being TRBD1 (6 bases). The V and J ends lost 7 bases and 2 bases respectively, with 11 bases between them. The CDR3 length is 13 residues. From germline, CDR1 is SGHVS and CDR2 FQNEAQ. The CDR3 coding sequence is TGTGCCAGCACCTTTACAGGGAACTATGGCTACACCTTC. Translation: CASTFTGNYGYTF.

This clonotype was counted ten times or more. The V and J genes are TRBV30 and TRBJ1-2; tentatively, D is TRBD1 (5 bases). V was shortened by 3 bases and J by 2 bases, with 10 bases between the two germline ends. The CDR3 totals 13 residues. The V gene's germline CDR1 is GTSNPN and CDR2 SVGIG (reference sequence). The CDR3 protein is CAWSRDWNYGYTF. The CDR3 DNA follows: TGTGCCTGGAGCAGGGATTGGAACTATGGCTACACCTTC.

This clonotype came up many times. This chain uses TRBV6-6 with TRBJ2-5; TRBD2 matches at 8 bases. The CDR3 loop spans 16 amino acids. After removal of 0 bases from V and 1 base from J, the junction contained 4 bases not matched to a gene. CDR1 and CDR2 (germline): MNHNY, SVGAGI (reference sequence). CDR3 nucleotides: TGTGCCAGCAGTTACTCGACTAGCGCCCGCCAAGAGACCCAGTACTTC. Residues: CASSYSTSARQETQYF.

The chain uses TRBV7-3 and TRBJ2-1; TRBD2 matches at 8 bases. The germline CDR1 and CDR2 sequences are SGHTA and FQGTGA. CDR3 length: 15 residues. With 5 bases clipped from V and 2 bases from J, the junction kept 5 bases outside the gene matches. The CDR3 DNA reads as TGTGCCAGCAGCCTACTAGCGGCCCCCTACAATGAGCAGTTCTTC. Protein sequence: CASSLLAAPYNEQFF.

This chain joins TRBV12-5 and TRBJ1-1; D ambiguous. Trimming removed 2 bases at V and 10 bases at J, with 17 bases between. CDR1 is LGHNT and CDR2 is FRNRAP in the germline V gene. CDR3 length: 14 residues. The CDR3 here is CASGLSPGRDGAFF. In DNA, the CDR3 is TGTGCTAGTGGTTTGTCACCCGGGCGTGATGGAGCTTTCTTT.

J is TRBJ2-1 and V is TRBV2; D uncertain. CDR3 length: 13 residues. Per the germline V gene, CDR1 is SNHLY and CDR2 is FYNNEI. Between the trimmed V and J ends, which lost 7 bases and 4 bases, there was a span of 11 bases. CDR3 sequence (DNA): TGTGCCAGCATCTCAGTTGGGTACAATGAGCAGTTCTTC. It specifies CASISVGYNEQFF.

This clonotype has only a few counts. V and J are TRBV19 and TRBJ2-7, with 8 bases aligning to TRBD1. V was clipped by 4 bases and J by 5 bases; unmatched bases: 4. In germline, CDR1 is LNHDA, CDR2 SQIVND (reference sequence). The CDR3 totals 13 residues. Here the CDR3 reads CASSSQGANEQYF. The CDR3 DNA reads TGTGCCAGTAGTAGCCAGGGGGCTAACGAGCAGTACTTC. The complete variable domain, with remaining parts taken from reference TRBV19 and TRBJ2-7, reads DGGITQSPKYLFRKEGQNVTLSCEQNLNHDAMYWYRQDPGQGLRLIYYSQIVNDFQKGDIAEGYSVSREKKESFPLTVTSAQKNPTAFYLCASSSQGANEQYFGPGTRLTVT.

This clonotype was counted many times. This chain connects TRBV7-9 to TRBJ2-1, with D possibly being TRBD1 or TRBD2 (5 bases each). Germline lookup yields CDR1 SEHNR and CDR2 FQNEAQ (reference sequence). The V gene lost 5 bases and the J gene lost 0 bases, with 11 bases spanning the gap. There are 15 residues in the CDR3. CDR3 protein: CASSRDGSSYNEQFF. CDR3 DNA sequence: TGTGCCAGCAGCCGGGACGGCAGCTCCTACAATGAGCAGTTCTTC.

This clonotype was recorded at least ten times. This chain's CDR3 is CARGGVPPTDTQYF. In DNA, the CDR3 is TGTGCCAGAGGGGGGGTACCCCCCACAGATACGCAGTATTTT. The J gene is TRBJ2-3, the V gene TRBV2, with D perhaps TRBD2 (7 bases). V was clipped by 9 bases and J by 2 bases, with 15 bases between them. This CDR3 is 14 amino acids long. Germline-derived CDR1 and CDR2 are SNHLY and FYNNEI.

V is TRBV5-6 and J is TRBJ1-4; weak D call: TRBD1 (5 bases). CDR1 and CDR2 (germline): SGHDT, YYEEEE. The CDR3 spans 14 residues. The V gene lost 2 bases and the J gene lost 7 bases, with 12 bases spanning the gap. The CDR3: CASSFKTTGEKLFF. The CDR3 DNA follows: TGTGCCAGCAGCTTTAAGACAACAGGTGAAAAACTGTTTTTT.

J is TRBJ1-2 and V is TRBV29-1, with D maybe TRBD1 (6 bases). Looked up from germline, CDR1 is SQVTM and CDR2 is ANQGSEA. This CDR3 is built from 14 residues. The ends were cut back, 3 bases at V and 6 bases at J, with 17 bases in the middle. The CDR3 sequence is CSVDPYASGDGYTF. The CDR3, as DNA: TGCAGCGTTGATCCCTATGCCTCAGGGGATGGCTACACCTTC.

This sequence joins TRBV9 and TRBJ1-2; 9 bases are shared with TRBD1. In germline, CDR1 is SGDLS, CDR2 YYNGEE. The CDR3 spans 14 residues. After removal of 2 bases from V and 6 bases from J, the junction contained 5 bases not matched to a gene. CDR3 sequence: CASSVTGTGNGYTF. CDR3 nucleotide sequence: TGTGCCAGCAGCGTTACCGGGACAGGGAATGGCTACACCTTC.

The chain links TRBV7-9 to TRBJ1-3; D is uncertain. From germline, CDR1 is SEHNR and CDR2 FQNEAQ (reference sequence). The length of the CDR3 is 14 residues. V shed 7 bases and J shed 0 bases, with 10 bases lying between them. The CDR3 spells CASTHAGSGNTIYF. Written as DNA, the CDR3 is TGTGCCAGCACCCACGCGGGCTCTGGAAACACCATATATTTT.

This clonotype was observed a few times. This chain links TRBV20-1 with TRBJ1-4; D is unclear. The V end lost 3 bases, the J end lost 0 bases, and 11 bases lay between the germline ends. The CDR3 contains 15 residues. Germline CDR1 is DFQATT and CDR2 is SNEGSKA (reference sequence). The CDR3 spells CSASRLGATNEKLFF. The CDR3 region has the DNA TGCAGTGCTAGTCGGCTAGGAGCAACTAATGAAAAACTGTTTTTT.

This chain uses TRBV29-1 with TRBJ2-3; D may be TRBD2 (5 bases). V gave up 6 bases and J gave up 2 bases, with 21 bases separating them. This CDR3 comprises 16 residues. From germline, CDR1 is SQVTM and CDR2 ANQGSEA. This chain's CDR3 is CSVYSADRSPTDTQYF. DNA for the CDR3: TGCAGCGTCTATAGCGCGGACCGATCGCCCACAGATACGCAGTATTTT.

In this sample, this clonotype turned up many times. The chain recombines TRBV15 with TRBJ1-5; D possibly corresponds to TRBD1 (6 bases). The CDR3 loop spans 15 amino acids. The germline V gene encodes CDR1 LNHNV and CDR2 YYDKDF (reference sequence). Trimming took off 2 bases at V and 6 bases at J, with 14 bases between the two ends. CDR3 sequence (DNA): TGTGCCACCAGCAGACAGGGGATGGCAGGTCAGCCCCAGCATTTT. This gives the protein CATSRQGMAGQPQHF.

This clonotype was observed at least ten times. This sequence joins TRBV6-1 and TRBJ1-1; 7 bases map to TRBD1. This CDR3 is 15 amino acids long. With 6 bases clipped from V and 1 base from J, the junction kept 8 bases outside the gene matches. Germline CDR1 MNHNS, CDR2 SASEGT. The CDR3 reads CASSPRQGRNTEAFF. The CDR3 nucleotides are TGTGCCAGCAGCCCCCGACAGGGTAGGAACACTGAAGCTTTCTTT.

The J gene is TRBJ2-7, the V gene TRBV29-1; D perhaps matches TRBD1 (5 bases). The CDR3 has 11 amino acids. V was cut by 4 bases and J by 2 bases, with 6 bases left in between. The germline gives CDR1 SQVTM, CDR2 ANQGSEA. CDR3 DNA: TGCAGCGTTGGGACAACCTACGAGCAGTACTTC. Amino acid sequence: CSVGTTYEQYF.

This clonotype was counted a few times. This rearrangement joins TRBV5-5 to TRBJ1-5; TRBD1 matches 7 bases. V shed 3 bases and J 0 bases; nucleotides not matched to a gene: 6. The CDR3 extends over 16 amino acids. Germline assignment: CDR1 SGHKS and CDR2 YYEKEE (reference sequence). The CDR3 DNA follows: TGTGCCAGCAGCTATCAGGGGGGGGATAGCAATCAGCCCCAGCATTTT. Its translation: CASSYQGGDSNQPQHF.

In this sample, this clonotype turned up many times. The chain joins TRBV15 to TRBJ2-3, with 7 positions matching TRBD2. The CDR3 has 18 residues. In germline, CDR1 is LNHNV, CDR2 YYDKDF (reference sequence). After removal of 7 bases from V and 3 bases from J, the junction contained 19 bases not matched to a gene. This CDR3 is CATNEIPGLGGVTDTQYF. The CDR3 DNA is TGTGCCACCAATGAAATCCCCGGACTAGGTGGGGTAACAGATACGCAGTATTTT.

The table lists this clonotype with many counts. The chain has TRBV7-8 and TRBJ1-3, with a tentative D call TRBD1 (5 bases). Looked up from germline, CDR1 is SGHVS and CDR2 is FQNEAQ. There are 15 residues in the CDR3. Between the trimmed V and J ends, which lost 5 bases and 0 bases, there was a span of 11 bases. The CDR3 protein is CASSPGPISGNTIYF. The CDR3, as DNA: TGTGCCAGCAGCCCGGGGCCCATCTCTGGAAACACCATATATTTT.

This chain uses TRBV4-3 with TRBJ1-2, with a weak D call TRBD1 (6 bases). Trimming removed 0 bases at V and 7 bases at J, with 12 bases between. This CDR3 has 14 amino acids. CDR1 and CDR2 from the germline V gene are LGHNA and YSLEER. The CDR3 is CASSQDTGGIGYTF. CDR3 DNA sequence: TGCGCCAGCAGCCAAGATACCGGGGGCATTGGCTACACCTTC.

This clonotype was found many times. The chain combines TRBV20-1 with TRBJ2-3; perhaps D is TRBD1 or TRBD2 (6 bases each). The V gene's germline CDR1 is DFQATT and CDR2 SNEGSKA (reference sequence). The CDR3 covers 19 residues. Deletions cut 0 bases from V and 3 bases from J, with 25 bases between. CDR3 bases: TGCAGTGCTAGAGATCCCCTCGAAGGGGGGCTCGAGGTGACAGATACGCAGTATTTT. It translates to CSARDPLEGGLEVTDTQYF.

The chain uses TRBV28 and TRBJ2-2; D possibly corresponds to TRBD1 (5 bases). V dropped 7 bases and J dropped 1 base, with 10 bases sitting between them. The CDR3 spans 14 residues. Germline CDR1 reads MDHEN; CDR2 reads SYDVKM. CDR3 DNA: TGTGCCAGCAAAGGGGCGGAGAACACCGGGGAGCTGTTTTTT. Residues: CASKGAENTGELFF.

The chain recombines TRBV4-2 with TRBJ2-7; 7 nucleotides align to TRBD1. V lost 2 bases, J lost 2 bases, and 9 bases stayed unmatched. CDR1 and CDR2 (germline): LGHNA, YNFKEQ. This CDR3 has 16 amino acids. The CDR3 is CASSQPTGTAPYEQYF. The CDR3 DNA reads as TGTGCCAGCAGCCAACCCACCGGGACAGCCCCCTACGAGCAGTACTTC.

This clonotype was recorded at least ten times. This sequence joins TRBV28 and TRBJ2-7, with D possibly matching TRBD2 (7 bases). V was pared by 2 bases and J by 3 bases, with 14 bases between. CDR1 is MDHEN, CDR2 SYDVKM, per germline. The CDR3 is 15 amino acids. The CDR3 region has the DNA TGTGCCAGCAGTTTAGGGGGCGGCGGGAGCTACGAGCAGTACTTC. Translated, it gives CASSLGGGGSYEQYF.